This TCR beta chain was identified during a study of blood T cell repertoires in COVID-19. Study-level background: Samples representing acute and convalescent COVID-19 were sourced from the United States, Italy and Spain.

The CDR3 covers 15 residues. The germline V gene encodes CDR1 SGHRS and CDR2 YFSETQ. J lost 4 bases, V lost 2 bases, and 8 bases had no gene match. Authors' processing steps: Amplifying reference gene primers gave estimates of nucleated cell counts. Sequenced by immunoSEQ multiplex PCR; TCRdb stores in-frame clones only, minus some. D and trimming come from the DNA, and the V and J calls and clone size come from that table. The repertoire consists of roughly 390,000 clones, with more than 75% occurring once and the leading ten covering less than 11%. Material: peripheral blood. V usage is TRBV5-1 and J usage is TRBJ2-5, with 7 bases identical to TRBD2. This TCR derives from a young woman with COVID-19, enrolled during active disease. CDR3 loop: CASSFGGSIRETQYF. The CDR3 DNA reads TGCGCCAGCAGCTTCGGCGGGAGTATACGAGAGACCCAGTACTTC.